These 9 T cell receptor beta chains were all obtained from the same sample, sequenced in a study of blood T cells in healthy people across ages. A J-beta primer mix and a sample-barcoded 5' primer were used in a second PCR of about 7 to 12 cycles. Using its own MiXCR run on the 5' RACE reads, TCRdb lists one record per CDR3 protein. The sample includes 1.8 million or so distinct CDR3 sequences, approximately 40% of them seen just once. Sequenced input: blood. The receptors here all came from a human donor in good health.

The V call is TRBV12-3 or TRBV12-4, the J call TRBJ1-1; D uncertain. The CDR3 totals 12 residues. Trimming pared 2 bases from V and 4 bases from J, leaving 5 bases between. CDR3 nucleotides: TGTGCCAGCAGTTTAACTTTCACTGAAGCTTTCTTT. This sequence encodes CASSLTFTEAFF.

The chain combines TRBV29-1 with TRBJ2-3, with D unclear. The germline V and J ends were trimmed by 0 bases and 6 bases, with 7 bases remaining between them. CDR1 and CDR2 from the germline V gene are SQVTM and ANQGSEA. The CDR3 length is 12 residues. The CDR3 nucleotides are TGCAGCGTTGAAGAACCCCCGGATACGCAGTATTTT. Its protein product is CSVEEPPDTQYF.

This chain connects TRBV18 to TRBJ1-3; D is ambiguous. Germline-derived CDR1 and CDR2 are KGHSH and LQKENI. With 3 bases removed from V and 2 bases from J, the gap between germline ends came to 17 bases. The CDR3 has 17 amino acids. The CDR3 sequence is CASSPLSGGKTGNTIYF. Written as DNA, the CDR3 is TGTGCCAGCTCACCGTTATCCGGCGGAAAAACTGGAAACACCATATATTTT.

V is TRBV24-1 and J is TRBJ2-5; 8 bases match TRBD1. The CDR3 runs to 14 residues. Unmatched junction bases numbered 5, after V lost 6 bases and J lost 3 bases. CDR1 is KGHDR and CDR2 is SFDVKD in the germline V gene. The CDR3, as DNA: TGTGCCACCAGTAGGGACAGGCCTGAAGAGACCCAGTACTTC. Protein: CATSRDRPEETQYF.

Turning to this clonotype: A much bigger clone sits one base away, suggesting this may be a read error. The rearrangement uses TRBV6-5 and TRBJ2-5, with 9 nucleotides matching TRBD2. The germline CDR1 and CDR2 sequences are MNHEY and SVGAGI. This CDR3 is built from 16 residues. The CDR3: CVSSYFAGGLWETQYF. Written as DNA, the CDR3 is TGTGTCAGCAGTTACTTTGCGGGGGGGCTTTGGGAGACCCAGTACTTC.

This clonotype was observed a few times. J is TRBJ1-6 and V is TRBV5-1; D perhaps matches TRBD1 (6 bases). Trimming took 0 bases from V and 5 from J, leaving 12 bases between them. The CDR3 is 16 amino acids. Germline loops: CDR1 SGHRS, CDR2 YFSETQ. DNA of the CDR3: TGCGCCAGCAGCTTGGCAGGGGTTTGGAATAATTCACCCCTCCACTTT. Encoded protein: CASSLAGVWNNSPLHF.

The V call is TRBV7-9, the J call TRBJ2-5, with 9 bases that match TRBD1. The last part of the DNA fits TRBJ2-7 better; the J call may be wrong. CDR1 SEHNR and CDR2 FQNEAQ come from the germline V gene (reference sequence). CDR3 length: 17 residues. Here the CDR3 reads CASSLDPGTGYVYEQYF. CDR3 DNA sequence: TGTGCCAGCAGCTTAGACCCTGGGACAGGGTATGTCTACGAGCAGTACTTC.

Note on this clonotype: The junction departs from germline at one end; a sequencing error may be responsible. The J gene is TRBJ1-4, the V gene TRBV7-6; TRBD1 aligns across 7 bases. This CDR3 has 16 residues. The germline V gene has CDR1 SGHVS and CDR2 FNYEAQ. The CDR3 DNA sequence: TGTGCCAGCAGTCTTCGTCTGACAGGGTCTAACGAAAAACTGTTTTTT. This encodes CASSLRLTGSNEKLFF.

This clonotype was seen a handful of times. The chain employs TRBV7-9 and TRBJ2-5; D might be TRBD1 (6 bases). The germline V gene encodes CDR1 SEHNR and CDR2 FQNEAQ (reference sequence). Trimming stripped 5 bases from V and 3 bases from J, with 16 bases between. The CDR3 sequence is 15 residues long. CDR3 loop: CASSAAGTLEETQYF. The CDR3 DNA reads as TGTGCCAGCAGCGCAGCCGGGACACTCGAAGAGACCCAGTACTTC.